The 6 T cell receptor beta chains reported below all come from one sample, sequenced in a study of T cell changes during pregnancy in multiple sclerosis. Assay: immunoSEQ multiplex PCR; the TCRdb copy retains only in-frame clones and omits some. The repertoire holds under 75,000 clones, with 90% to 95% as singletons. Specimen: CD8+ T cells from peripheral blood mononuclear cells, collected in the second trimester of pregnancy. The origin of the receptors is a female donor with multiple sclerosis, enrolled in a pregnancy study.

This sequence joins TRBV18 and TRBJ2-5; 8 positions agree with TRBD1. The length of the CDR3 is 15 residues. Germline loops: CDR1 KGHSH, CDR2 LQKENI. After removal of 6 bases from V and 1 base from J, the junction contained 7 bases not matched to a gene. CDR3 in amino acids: CASSFRGPAQETQYF. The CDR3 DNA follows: TGTGCCAGCTCTTTCAGGGGGCCAGCCCAAGAGACCCAGTACTTC.

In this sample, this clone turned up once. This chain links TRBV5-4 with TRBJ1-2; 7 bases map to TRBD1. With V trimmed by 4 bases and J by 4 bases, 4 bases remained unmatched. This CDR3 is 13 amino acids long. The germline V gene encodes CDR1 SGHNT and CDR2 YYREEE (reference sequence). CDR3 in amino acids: CASSPGQPYGYTF. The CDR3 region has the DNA TGTGCCAGCAGCCCGGGACAGCCCTATGGCTACACCTTC.

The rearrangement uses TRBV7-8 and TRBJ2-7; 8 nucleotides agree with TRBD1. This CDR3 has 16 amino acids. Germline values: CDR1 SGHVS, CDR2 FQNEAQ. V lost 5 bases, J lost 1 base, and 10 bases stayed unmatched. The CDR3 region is CASSARTGPISYEQYF. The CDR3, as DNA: TGTGCCAGCAGCGCTCGGACAGGGCCAATTTCCTACGAGCAGTACTTC. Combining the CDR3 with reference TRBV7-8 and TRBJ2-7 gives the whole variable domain GAGVSQSPRYKVAKRGQDVALRCDPISGHVSLFWYQQALGQGPEFLTYFQNEAQLDKSGLPSDRFFAERPEGSVSTLKIQRTQQEDSAVYLCASSARTGPISYEQYFGPGTRLTVT.

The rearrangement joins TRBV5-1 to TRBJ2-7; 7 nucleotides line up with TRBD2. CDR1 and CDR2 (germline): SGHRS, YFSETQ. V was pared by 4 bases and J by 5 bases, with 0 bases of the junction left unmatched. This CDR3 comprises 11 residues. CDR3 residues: CASSAGDEQYF. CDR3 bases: TGCGCCAGCAGCGCGGGGGACGAGCAGTACTTC.

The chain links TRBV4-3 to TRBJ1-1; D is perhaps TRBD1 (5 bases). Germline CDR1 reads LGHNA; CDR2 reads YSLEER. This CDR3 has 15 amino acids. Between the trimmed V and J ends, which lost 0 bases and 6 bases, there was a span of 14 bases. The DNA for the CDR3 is TGCGCCAGCAGCCAAGATGGCCCACCGACAGCTGAAGCTTTCTTT. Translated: CASSQDGPPTAEAFF.

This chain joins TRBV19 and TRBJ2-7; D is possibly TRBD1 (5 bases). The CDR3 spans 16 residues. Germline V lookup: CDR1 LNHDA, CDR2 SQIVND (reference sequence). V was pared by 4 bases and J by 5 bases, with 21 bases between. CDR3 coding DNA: TGTGCCAGTAGTACCTCACTCCAGGGAATCATGCACGAGCAGTACTTC. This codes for CASSTSLQGIMHEQYF. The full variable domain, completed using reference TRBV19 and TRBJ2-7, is DGGITQSPKYLFRKEGQNVTLSCEQNLNHDAMYWYRQDPGQGLRLIYYSQIVNDFQKGDIAEGYSVSREKKESFPLTVTSAQKNPTAFYLCASSTSLQGIMHEQYFGPGTRLTVT.